Following are 28 T cell receptor beta chains from one sample sequenced in a study of cytomegalovirus exposure and HLA in healthy donors. Assay: immunoSEQ multiplex PCR; the TCRdb copy retains only in-frame clones and omits some. This table holds 150,000 to 200,000 clones, approximately 96% found once. The sequencing input was PBMCs. Every receptor here comes from a woman aged 18-29 years in good health and CMV-seronegative.

The chain carries TRBV9 and TRBJ1-4; maybe TRBD1 (5 bases). Trimming removed 0 bases at V and 6 bases at J, with 9 bases between. The CDR3 runs to 14 residues. CDR1 is SGDLS and CDR2 is YYNGEE in the germline V gene. CDR3 DNA: TGTGCCAGCAGCGTAGAGGGGAATCATGAAAAACTGTTTTTT. Translation: CASSVEGNHEKLFF. The whole variable domain, filled in from reference TRBV9 and TRBJ1-4, reads DSGVTQTPKHLITATGQRVTLRCSPRSGDLSVYWYQQSLDQGLQFLIQYYNGEERAKGNILERFSAQQFPDLHSELNLSSLELGDSALYFCASSVEGNHEKLFFGSGTQLSVL.

The chain carries TRBV5-6 and TRBJ2-7; 9 bases are a match to TRBD1. Trimming removed 4 bases from V and 4 bases from J; junction bases left unmatched: 6. CDR1 is SGHDT, CDR2 YYEEEE, per germline. CDR3 length: 14 amino acids. The CDR3 reads CASSLQGQGYEQYF. As DNA, the CDR3 is TGTGCCAGCAGCCTACAAGGACAGGGGTACGAGCAGTACTTC.

V gene TRBV5-1 combines with J gene TRBJ1-6; 9 bases agree with TRBD1. The CDR3 runs 13 residues. From germline, CDR1 is SGHRS and CDR2 YFSETQ. J gave up 9 bases and V 3 bases, and 1 base lay outside the gene matches. In nucleotides, the CDR3 is TGCGCCAGCAGCTGGGGACAGGGTTCACCCCTCCACTTT. Its translation: CASSWGQGSPLHF.

The chain employs TRBV6-5 and TRBJ1-2, with 7 bases lining up with TRBD1. Germline V gene sequence: CDR1 MNHEY, CDR2 SVGAGI. This CDR3 comprises 14 residues. V was clipped by 5 bases and J by 5 bases; unmatched bases: 8. The DNA of the CDR3 is TGTGCCAGCAGTACAGGGGCCCTGGGGTATGGCTACACCTTC. Its translation: CASSTGALGYGYTF.

This clone was recorded once. The genes are TRBV5-1 and TRBJ2-1, with 13 positions matching TRBD2. V shed 4 bases, J shed 2 bases, and the junction held 6 bases outside the gene matches. The germline CDR1 and CDR2 sequences are SGHRS and YFSETQ. The CDR3 has 17 residues. The CDR3 region is CASSITSGGAPYNEQFF. The CDR3 bases are TGCGCCAGCAGCATCACTAGCGGGGGGGCCCCCTACAATGAGCAGTTCTTC.

The genes are TRBV11-2 and TRBJ2-7, with 10 nucleotides matching TRBD2. The CDR3 is made up of 15 amino acids. Losses at the gene ends were 6 bases for V and 3 bases for J; bases not matched to a gene: 8. Germline values: CDR1 SGHAT, CDR2 FQNNGV. The CDR3 nucleotides read TGTGCCAGCAGGCGTCTAGCGGGGGCCTACTACGAGCAGTACTTC. This sequence encodes CASRRLAGAYYEQYF.

The chain uses TRBV30 and TRBJ2-7, with 10 bases identical to TRBD2. V shed 5 bases and J 2 bases; nucleotides not matched to a gene: 9. Germline assignment: CDR1 GTSNPN and CDR2 SVGIG (reference sequence). This CDR3 comprises 15 residues. CDR3 sequence reads: CAWGRAGGPPYEQYF. The CDR3 DNA sequence: TGTGCCTGGGGACGAGCGGGGGGGCCTCCCTACGAGCAGTACTTC. Together with reference TRBV30 and TRBJ2-7, the CDR3 gives the full variable domain: SQTIHQWPATLVQPVGSPLSLECTVEGTSNPNLYWYRQAAGRGLQLLFYSVGIGQISSEVPQNLSASRPQDRQFILSSKKLLLSDSGFYLCAWGRAGGPPYEQYFGPGTRLTVT.

The count of this clone is one. This sequence joins TRBV30 and TRBJ2-5; TRBD2 matches 8 bases. This CDR3 has 16 residues. Trimming took 2 bases from V and 5 from J; bases not matched to a gene: 13. Germline CDR1 GTSNPN, CDR2 SVGIG (reference sequence). Here the CDR3 reads CAWSPPPGGAGETQYF. In DNA form, the CDR3 reads TGTGCCTGGAGTCCCCCCCCGGGGGGGGCTGGGGAGACCCAGTACTTC.

J is TRBJ1-2 and V is TRBV5-1; 7 bases are a match to TRBD1. The CDR3 is 18 residues long. Germline V gives CDR1 SGHRS, CDR2 YFSETQ. The J segment lost 3 bases and the V segment lost 7 bases, leaving 21 bases of the junction unmatched. The CDR3 reads CASQRGDEGQMIYYGYTF. Written as DNA, the CDR3 is TGCGCCAGCCAGAGGGGAGATGAGGGACAGATGATATACTATGGCTACACCTTC. Full variable domain (rest looked up from reference TRBV5-1 and TRBJ1-2): KAGVTQTPRYLIKTRGQQVTLSCSPISGHRSVSWYQQTPGQGLQFLFEYFSETQRNKGNFPGRFSGRQFSNSRSEMNVSTLELGDSALYLCASQRGDEGQMIYYGYTFGSGTRLTVV.

The chain combines TRBV7-9 with TRBJ2-7; TRBD1 might be the D (5 bases). Germline V gene sequence: CDR1 SEHNR, CDR2 FQNEAQ (reference sequence). The CDR3 has 15 amino acids. Trimming took 2 bases from V and 0 from J, leaving 11 bases between them. The CDR3: CASSLLDTSSYEQYF. Written as DNA, the CDR3 is TGTGCCAGCAGCTTATTGGACACCAGCTCCTACGAGCAGTACTTC.

The chain is built from TRBV18 and TRBJ1-1; 8 nucleotides align to TRBD1. The V gene end was trimmed by 4 bases and the J gene end by 5 bases; junction bases not matched to a gene: 0. Germline V gene data show CDR1 as KGHSH and CDR2 as LQKENI. CDR3 length: 12 residues. CDR3 bases: TGTGCCAGCTCACGGGACAGGACTGAAGCTTTCTTT. Its protein is CASSRDRTEAFF.

The genes are TRBV27 and TRBJ1-2, with TRBD1 identical over 7 bases. The V segment lost 6 bases and the J segment 2 bases; nucleotides outside the gene matches: 9. This CDR3 has 15 residues. Germline values: CDR1 MNHEY, CDR2 SMNVEV (reference sequence). The CDR3 protein is CASSPDRLANYGYTF. CDR3 bases: TGTGCCAGCAGCCCGGACAGGCTCGCCAACTATGGCTACACCTTC.

The rearrangement uses TRBV7-6 and TRBJ1-5, with TRBD1 matching over 7 bases. With V trimmed by 3 bases and J by 0 bases, 2 bases remained unmatched. CDR3 length: 15 residues. Per the germline V gene, CDR1 is SGHVS and CDR2 is FNYEAQ. The CDR3 DNA reads TGTGCCAGCAGCTTGGGACAGACTAGCAATCAGCCCCAGCATTTT. Its protein is CASSLGQTSNQPQHF.

V gene TRBV19 combines with J gene TRBJ2-7; 9 nucleotides line up with TRBD1. CDR1 and CDR2 (germline): LNHDA, SQIVND (reference sequence). After removal of 7 bases from V and 5 bases from J, the junction contained 12 bases not matched to a gene. The length of the CDR3 is 15 residues. The CDR3 loop is CASTFGTGLLDEQYF. The CDR3 DNA sequence: TGTGCCAGTACCTTCGGGACAGGGCTCCTAGACGAGCAGTACTTC.

The rearrangement uses TRBV5-1 and TRBJ2-1, with TRBD1 identical over 7 bases. The CDR3 covers 15 residues. V shed 0 bases, J shed 3 bases, and the junction held 3 bases outside the gene matches. Germline CDR1 is SGHRS and CDR2 is YFSETQ. Written as DNA, the CDR3 is TGCGCCAGCAGCTTGGGGGACAGTGGCTACAATGAGCAGTTCTTC. Protein product: CASSLGDSGYNEQFF.

The V call is TRBV14, the J call TRBJ2-1, with D possibly matching TRBD1 (5 bases). Trimming pared 4 bases from V and 4 bases from J, leaving 14 bases between. The CDR3 has 15 amino acids. Germline V gives CDR1 SGHDN, CDR2 FVKESK. The CDR3 sequence: CASSREQAAYNEQFF. The CDR3 coding sequence is TGTGCCAGCAGCCGAGAACAGGCCGCTTACAATGAGCAGTTCTTC.

This chain joins TRBV19 and TRBJ2-1, with D maybe TRBD1 (5 bases). CDR3 length: 13 residues. Germline V gives CDR1 LNHDA, CDR2 SQIVND (reference sequence). V lost 4 bases, J lost 4 bases, and 8 bases lay in between. CDR3: CASSTTGYNEQFF. CDR3 sequence (DNA): TGTGCCAGTAGTACAACAGGATACAATGAGCAGTTCTTC.

The rearrangement joins TRBV19 to TRBJ2-1; 8 bases are shared with TRBD2. Per germline, CDR1 LNHDA and CDR2 SQIVND (reference sequence). CDR3 length: 14 amino acids. Trimming at V came to 1 base and at J to 10 bases, leaving 6 bases not matched to a gene. The CDR3 coding sequence is TGTGCCAGTAGTATAGCGGGGGGGCCAGAGGAGCAGTTCTTC. It translates to CASSIAGGPEEQFF.

This rearrangement joins TRBV5-1 to TRBJ2-2, with D possibly matching TRBD2 (6 bases). Trimming stripped 2 bases from V and 4 bases from J, with 12 bases between. This CDR3 is 15 amino acids long. Germline V CDR1 and CDR2: SGHRS, YFSETQ. CDR3 nucleotide sequence: TGCGCCAGCAGCTTAGGAGGGTTCGGCACCGGGGAGCTGTTTTTT. Residues: CASSLGGFGTGELFF.

This chain connects TRBV6-5 to TRBJ1-2; TRBD1 might be the D (5 bases). V was trimmed by 4 bases and J by 4 bases, leaving 10 bases between them. This CDR3 spans 13 amino acids. Germline V lookup: CDR1 MNHEY, CDR2 SVGAGI. In DNA form, the CDR3 reads TGTGCCAGCAGTTTAGCAGGGCCCTATGGCTACACCTTC. Its translation: CASSLAGPYGYTF.

This clone was counted only a few times. This chain joins TRBV5-6 and TRBJ1-6; 8 bases align to TRBD1. With 4 bases clipped from V and 8 bases from J, the junction kept 2 bases outside the gene matches. This CDR3 has 13 residues. The germline gives CDR1 SGHDT, CDR2 YYEEEE. CDR3 loop: CASSRTGYSPLHF. CDR3 nucleotides: TGTGCCAGCAGCAGGACAGGGTATTCACCCCTCCACTTT.

This chain uses TRBV4-1 with TRBJ2-1, with D tentatively TRBD1 (6 bases). Germline CDR1 and CDR2: MGHRA and YSYEKL. The length of the CDR3 is 12 residues. Trimming left V 1 base short and J 9 bases short, with 7 bases between. The CDR3 bases are TGCGCCAGCAGCCAAGGAGGGGGTGAGCAGTTCTTC. Protein sequence: CASSQGGGEQFF.

This chain uses TRBV5-4 with TRBJ2-7, with TRBD1 matching over 11 bases. Trimming took 4 bases from V and 5 from J; bases not matched to a gene: 5. Per germline, CDR1 SGHNT and CDR2 YYREEE (reference sequence). The CDR3 has 14 residues. The CDR3 here is CASSQDRGHNEQYF. CDR3 nucleotides: TGTGCCAGCAGCCAGGACAGGGGGCACAACGAGCAGTACTTC.

The chain carries TRBV30 and TRBJ1-1, with 8 bases lining up with TRBD1. The CDR3 length is 15 residues. Germline V lookup: CDR1 GTSNPN, CDR2 SVGIG (reference sequence). The V segment lost 2 bases and the J segment 0 bases; nucleotides outside the gene matches: 5. CDR3 loop: CAWSRTGLMNTEAFF. CDR3 DNA: TGTGCCTGGAGTCGGACAGGGCTAATGAACACTGAAGCTTTCTTT.

CDR3 nucleotide sequence: TGTGCCAGCAGCTTGCGGCGGAGTACTGAAGCTTTCTTT. This translates into CASSLRRSTEAFF. The chain combines TRBV5-6 with TRBJ1-1; the D is unclear. The CDR3 sequence is 13 residues long. CDR1 SGHDT and CDR2 YYEEEE come from the germline V gene. Trimming removed 1 base from V and 5 bases from J, with 9 bases in between.

This sequence joins TRBV19 and TRBJ2-7; TRBD2 aligns across 9 bases. The CDR3 runs to 13 residues. V shed 4 bases, J shed 3 bases, and the junction held 1 base outside the gene matches. Germline CDR1 LNHDA, CDR2 SQIVND (reference sequence). The CDR3 DNA follows: TGTGCCAGTAGTAGCGGGGGGGACTACGAGCAGTACTTC. It specifies CASSSGGDYEQYF.

This clone was detected only once. The gene calls are TRBV19 and TRBJ2-2; TRBD1 agrees at 10 bases. The CDR3 extends over 15 amino acids. The germline V gene encodes CDR1 LNHDA and CDR2 SQIVND (reference sequence). Trimming took 7 bases from V and 5 from J; bases not matched to a gene: 7. The CDR3 spells CASTFGTGVTGELFF. For the CDR3, the DNA is TGTGCCAGTACCTTCGGGACAGGGGTGACCGGGGAGCTGTTTTTT.

As to this clone: Other DNA sequences in the same sample also yield this CDR3. This chain links TRBV18 with TRBJ1-1; D gene unclear. Per the germline V gene, CDR1 is KGHSH and CDR2 is LQKENI. V dropped 3 bases and J dropped 0 bases, with 5 bases sitting between them. The CDR3 extends over 13 amino acids. The CDR3 region is CASSPSVNTEAFF. In nucleotides, the CDR3 is TGTGCCAGCTCACCGTCAGTGAACACTGAAGCTTTCTTT. The full variable domain, with the rest looked up from reference TRBV18 and TRBJ1-1, is NAGVMQNPRHLVRRRGQEARLRCSPMKGHSHVYWYRQLPEEGLKFMVYLQKENIIDESGMPKERFSAEFPKEGPSILRIQQVVRGDSAAYFCASSPSVNTEAFFGQGTRLTVV.